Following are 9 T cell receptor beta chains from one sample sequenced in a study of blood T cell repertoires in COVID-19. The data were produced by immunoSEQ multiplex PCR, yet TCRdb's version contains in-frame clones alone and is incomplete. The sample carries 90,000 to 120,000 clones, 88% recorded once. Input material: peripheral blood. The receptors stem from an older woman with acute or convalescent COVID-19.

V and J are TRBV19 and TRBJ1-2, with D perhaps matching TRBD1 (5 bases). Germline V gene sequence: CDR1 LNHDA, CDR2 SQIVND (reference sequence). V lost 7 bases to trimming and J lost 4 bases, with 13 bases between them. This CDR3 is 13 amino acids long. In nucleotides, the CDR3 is TGTGCCAGTACCGACCGGGGGGGCTATGGCTACACCTTC. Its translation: CASTDRGGYGYTF.

The CDR3 coding sequence is TGTGCCAGCAGCCGGACAGGTAGTTGGGGGAACACTGAAGCTTTCTTT. It translates to CASSRTGSWGNTEAFF. The chain carries TRBV2 and TRBJ1-1, with 7 positions matching TRBD1. Per the germline V gene, CDR1 is SNHLY and CDR2 is FYNNEI. Trimming at V came to 6 bases and at J to 1 base, leaving 11 bases not matched to a gene. The CDR3 has 16 amino acids.

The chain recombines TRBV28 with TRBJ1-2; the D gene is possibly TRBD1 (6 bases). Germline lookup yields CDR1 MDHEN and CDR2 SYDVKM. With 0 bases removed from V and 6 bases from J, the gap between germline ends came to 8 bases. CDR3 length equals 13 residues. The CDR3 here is CASSLWGADGYTF. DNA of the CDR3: TGTGCCAGCAGTTTATGGGGGGCTGATGGCTACACCTTC.

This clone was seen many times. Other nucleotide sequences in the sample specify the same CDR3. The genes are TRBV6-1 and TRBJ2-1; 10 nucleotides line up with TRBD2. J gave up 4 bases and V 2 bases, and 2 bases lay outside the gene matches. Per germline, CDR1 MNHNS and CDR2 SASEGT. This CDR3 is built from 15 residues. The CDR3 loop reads CASSETSGIYNEQFF. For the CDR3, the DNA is TGTGCCAGCAGTGAAACTAGCGGGATTTACAATGAGCAGTTCTTC.

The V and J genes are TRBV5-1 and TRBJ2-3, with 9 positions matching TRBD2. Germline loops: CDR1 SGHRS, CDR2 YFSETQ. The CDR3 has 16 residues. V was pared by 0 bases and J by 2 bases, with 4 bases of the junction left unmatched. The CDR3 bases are TGCGCCAGCAGCTTGGGGCTAGCGGGGTTCACAGATACGCAGTATTTT. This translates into CASSLGLAGFTDTQYF.

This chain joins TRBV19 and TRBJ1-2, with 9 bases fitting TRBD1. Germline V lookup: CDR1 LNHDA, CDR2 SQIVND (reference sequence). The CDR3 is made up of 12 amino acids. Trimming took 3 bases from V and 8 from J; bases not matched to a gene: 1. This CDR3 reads CASSMDRGGYTF. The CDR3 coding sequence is TGTGCCAGTAGTATGGACAGGGGAGGCTACACCTTC. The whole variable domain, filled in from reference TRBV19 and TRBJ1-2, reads DGGITQSPKYLFRKEGQNVTLSCEQNLNHDAMYWYRQDPGQGLRLIYYSQIVNDFQKGDIAEGYSVSREKKESFPLTVTSAQKNPTAFYLCASSMDRGGYTFGSGTRLTVV.

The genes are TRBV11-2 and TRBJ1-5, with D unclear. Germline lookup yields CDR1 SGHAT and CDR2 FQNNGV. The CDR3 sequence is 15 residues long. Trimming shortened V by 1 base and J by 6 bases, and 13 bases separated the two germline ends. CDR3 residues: CASSLGPGGSQPQHF. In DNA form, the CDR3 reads TGTGCCAGCAGCTTAGGACCGGGAGGGAGTCAGCCCCAGCATTTT.

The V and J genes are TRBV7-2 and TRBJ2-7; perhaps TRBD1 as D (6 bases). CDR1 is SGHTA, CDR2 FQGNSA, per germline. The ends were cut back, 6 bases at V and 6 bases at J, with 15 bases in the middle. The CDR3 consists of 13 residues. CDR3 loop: CASSRTVGSEQYV. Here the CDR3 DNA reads TGTGCCAGCAGTAGGACAGTGGGTTCCGAGCAGTACGTC.

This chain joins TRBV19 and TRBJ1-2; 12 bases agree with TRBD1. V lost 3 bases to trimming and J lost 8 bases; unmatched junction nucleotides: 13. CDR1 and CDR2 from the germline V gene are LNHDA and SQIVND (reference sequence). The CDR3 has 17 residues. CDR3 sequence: CASSIHAGQGASGGYTF. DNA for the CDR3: TGTGCCAGTAGTATCCACGCGGGACAGGGGGCTTCAGGAGGCTACACCTTC.